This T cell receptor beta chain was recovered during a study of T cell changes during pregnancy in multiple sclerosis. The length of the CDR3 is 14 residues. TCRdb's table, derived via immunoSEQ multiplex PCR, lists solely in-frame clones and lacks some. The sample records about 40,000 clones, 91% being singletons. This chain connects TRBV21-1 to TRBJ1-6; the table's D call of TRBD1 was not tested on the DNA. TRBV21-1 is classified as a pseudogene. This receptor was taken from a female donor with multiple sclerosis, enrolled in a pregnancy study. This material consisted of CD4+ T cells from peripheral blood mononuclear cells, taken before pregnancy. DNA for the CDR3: TGTGCCAGCAGAAGGGGGAACTATAATTCACCCCTCCACTTT. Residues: CASRRGNYNSPLHF.